Listed here are 18 T cell receptor beta chains from one sample, sequenced in a study of T cells in Graves' hyperthyroidism and ophthalmopathy. RNA transcripts served as the template for amplifying TCR beta CDR3 regions. During a first-round RT-PCR of the TCR CDR3, the HTBI primer set was used. TCRdb itself ran the multiplex PCR reads through MiXCR, one entry per CDR3 protein. The repertoire includes a few hundred thousand distinct CDR3 sequences, 18% of them detected once, and approximately 49% sits in the top ten. The sequencing sample was made of blood. These receptors were obtained from a woman between 50 and 59 years old with Graves' hyperthyroidism.

Comments on this clonotype: In this CDR3 the conserved last residue, phenylalanine or tryptophan, is missing, so a read error is likely. The chain has TRBV2 and TRBJ1-6, with 9 nucleotides matching TRBD1. The CDR3 runs 15 residues. Unmatched junction bases numbered 3, after V lost 4 bases and J lost 5 bases. The germline V gene has CDR1 SNHLY and CDR2 FYNNEI. CDR3 nucleotides: TGTGCCAGCAGTGGCGGGACAGGGCATAATTCACCCCTCCACTTG. Translated, it gives CASSGGTGHNSPLHL.

The V gene is TRBV6-1, the J gene TRBJ1-5; D is unresolved. There are 14 residues in the CDR3. Between the trimmed V and J ends, which lost 3 bases and 6 bases, there was a span of 12 bases. CDR1 is MNHNS, CDR2 SASEGT, per germline. CDR3 in DNA: TGTGCCAGCAGTGAGAACCATATAGGTCAGCCCCAGCATTTT. Encoded protein: CASSENHIGQPQHF.

This clonotype has more than one count but fewer than ten. This chain uses TRBV15 with TRBJ2-6; D is uncertain. The CDR3 has 16 residues. V was cut by 0 bases and J by 4 bases, with 10 bases left in between. Germline V gene sequence: CDR1 LNHNV, CDR2 YYDKDF (reference sequence). DNA of the CDR3: TGTGCCACCAGCAGAGAGATAGTCCAAGGGGCCAACGTCCTGACTTTC. Translation: CATSREIVQGANVLTF.

This clonotype was recorded many times. The genes are TRBV30 and TRBJ2-7, with TRBD1 matching 7 bases. The CDR3 spans 13 residues. Per the germline V gene, CDR1 is GTSNPN and CDR2 is SVGIG (reference sequence). Unmatched junction bases numbered 3, after V lost 1 base and J lost 3 bases. In DNA form, the CDR3 reads TGTGCCTGGAGTGCCGGGGACAGCTACGAGCAGTACGTC. It specifies CAWSAGDSYEQYV.

The chain recombines TRBV28 with TRBJ1-4; no definite D call. Between the trimmed V and J ends, which lost 5 bases and 7 bases, there was a span of 17 bases. Germline CDR1 reads MDHEN; CDR2 reads SYDVKM. This CDR3 is 15 amino acids long. CDR3 in amino acids: CASSPPPGRGEKLFF. The CDR3 DNA follows: TGTGCCAGCAGTCCACCCCCTGGGCGAGGTGAAAAACTGTTTTTT.

This clonotype showed up many times. The rearrangement joins TRBV5-5 to TRBJ1-1; 8 bases align to TRBD1. The V segment lost 2 bases and the J segment 1 base; nucleotides outside the gene matches: 10. This CDR3 region has 17 residues. Germline V gene sequence: CDR1 SGHKS, CDR2 YYEKEE (reference sequence). CDR3 protein: CASSFRGRFRGNTEAFF. The DNA for the CDR3 is TGTGCCAGCAGCTTCAGGGGGCGATTTCGGGGGAACACTGAAGCTTTCTTT.

The table lists this clonotype with a few counts. The rearrangement joins TRBV4-1 to TRBJ1-4; 8 nucleotides match TRBD1. The CDR3 is 15 amino acids. Per germline, CDR1 MGHRA and CDR2 YSYEKL. The J segment lost 10 bases and the V segment lost 2 bases, leaving 9 bases of the junction unmatched. The CDR3 protein is CASSQPGQGRGKLFF. In DNA form, the CDR3 reads TGCGCCAGCAGCCAACCCGGACAGGGCCGTGGAAAACTGTTTTTT.

This clonotype was counted a few times. This chain joins TRBV6-2 or TRBV6-3 and TRBJ2-3, with 7 nucleotides matching TRBD2. Unmatched junction bases numbered 11, after V lost 7 bases and J lost 7 bases. CDR1 MNHEY and CDR2 SVGEGT come from the germline V gene. This CDR3 region has 14 residues. The CDR3 loop is CASKPLGEGYTQYF. CDR3 in DNA: TGTGCCAGCAAGCCCCTAGGGGAGGGATATACGCAGTATTTT.

The chain couples TRBV9 to TRBJ2-6, with D possibly matching TRBD1 (5 bases). Trimming left V 0 bases short and J 14 bases short, with 15 bases between. CDR1 and CDR2 from the germline V gene are SGDLS and YYNGEE. CDR3 length: 14 residues. CDR3 amino acids: CASSVAGPGQFLTF. The CDR3 region has the DNA TGTGCCAGCAGCGTAGCCGGGCCAGGGCAATTCCTGACTTTC.

J is TRBJ1-6 and V is TRBV5-1; D perhaps matches TRBD1 (5 bases). V lost 4 bases to trimming and J lost 5 bases, with 13 bases between them. The CDR3 is 15 amino acids. Germline V gene lookup returns CDR1 SGHRS and CDR2 YFSETQ. CDR3 DNA: TGCGCCAGCAGCCCCGGGACGTCCGATAATTCACCCCTCCACTTT. Its translation: CASSPGTSDNSPLHF.

This chain connects TRBV27 to TRBJ2-1, with 11 positions matching TRBD1. The J call may be wrong; the DNA end is better matched by TRBJ2-7. Germline CDR1 reads MNHEY; CDR2 reads SMNVEV (reference sequence). The CDR3 extends over 20 amino acids. The CDR3 DNA reads as TGTGCCAGCCGAACCGTGGACAGGGGGCGGGACGGGAGGGCATACAATGAGCAGTACTTC. Translated: CASRTVDRGRDGRAYNEQYF.

CDR3 in DNA: TGTGCCTGGAGTGTGAAGGGTGAGACCCAGTACTTC. It codes for CAWSVKGETQYF. V usage is TRBV30 and J usage is TRBJ2-5; D remains ambiguous. CDR1 is GTSNPN and CDR2 is SVGIG in the germline V gene (reference sequence). Deletions cut 0 bases from V and 5 bases from J, with 7 bases between. The CDR3 is 12 amino acids. The complete variable domain, with remaining parts taken from reference TRBV30 and TRBJ2-5, reads SQTIHQWPATLVQPVGSPLSLECTVEGTSNPNLYWYRQAAGRGLQLLFYSVGIGQISSEVPQNLSASRPQDRQFILSSKKLLLSDSGFYLCAWSVKGETQYFGPGTRLLVL.

Only a few counts were recorded for this clonotype. The chain carries TRBV6-5 and TRBJ1-6; D ambiguous. In germline, CDR1 is MNHEY, CDR2 SVGAGI. V was pared by 0 bases and J by 13 bases, with 10 bases between. The CDR3 loop spans 13 amino acids. The CDR3 region has the DNA TGTGCCAGCAGTTACTCGACAAGGGCGCCCCTCCACTTT. It translates to CASSYSTRAPLHF.

This sequence joins TRBV5-1 and TRBJ2-6; tentatively, D is TRBD1 (5 bases). CDR1 is SGHRS, CDR2 YFSETQ, per germline. Between the trimmed V and J ends, which lost 2 bases and 0 bases, there was a span of 6 bases. This CDR3 contains 15 residues. CDR3 loop: CASSFQGSGANVLTF. The DNA of the CDR3 is TGCGCCAGCAGCTTCCAGGGCTCTGGGGCCAACGTCCTGACTTTC.

This chain connects TRBV10-3 to TRBJ2-2, with 7 bases identical to TRBD2. The ends lost 4 bases at V and 1 base at J; junction bases unmatched: 0. Looked up from germline, CDR1 is ENHRY and CDR2 is SYGVKD. This CDR3 is built from 14 residues. CDR3 in amino acids: CAISASGNTGELFF. The CDR3 DNA follows: TGTGCCATCAGTGCTAGCGGGAACACCGGGGAGCTGTTTTTT.

The J gene is TRBJ1-2, the V gene TRBV6-4; possible D gene TRBD1, 6 bases. Germline V gives CDR1 MRHNA, CDR2 SNTAGT. The CDR3 extends over 16 amino acids. V was trimmed by 2 bases and J by 4 bases, leaving 17 bases between them. CDR3 coding DNA: TGTGCCAGCAGTGACGGCAACAGGGACTTCCCCTATGGCTACACCTTC. Translating gives CASSDGNRDFPYGYTF.

There are a few counts of this clonotype. The CDR3 region is CASSLFDSHYEQYF. The CDR3 nucleotides are TGTGCCAGCAGTTTGTTCGACTCACACTACGAGCAGTACTTC. The V call is TRBV12-3 or TRBV12-4, the J call TRBJ2-7; D ambiguous. V lost 3 bases and J 3 bases, leaving 12 bases between the germline ends. The CDR3 is 14 residues long.

This clonotype was recorded at least ten times. The chain carries TRBV12-3 or TRBV12-4 and TRBJ1-2, with D possibly being TRBD1 (6 bases). V was trimmed by 5 bases and J by 4 bases, leaving 11 bases between them. The CDR3 is 13 residues long. CDR3 bases: TGTGCCAGCAGTCCTCGACAGGCCTATGGCTACACCTTC. It codes for CASSPRQAYGYTF.